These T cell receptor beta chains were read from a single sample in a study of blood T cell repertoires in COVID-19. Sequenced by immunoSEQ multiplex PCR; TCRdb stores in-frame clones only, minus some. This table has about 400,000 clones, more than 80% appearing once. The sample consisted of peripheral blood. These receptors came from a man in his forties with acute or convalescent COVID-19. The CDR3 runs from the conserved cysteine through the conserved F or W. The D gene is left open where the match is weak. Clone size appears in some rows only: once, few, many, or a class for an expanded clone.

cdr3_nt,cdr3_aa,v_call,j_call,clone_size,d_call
TGTGCCAGCAGTTACGATCAGGGATGGAACTATGGCTACACCTTC,CASSYDQGWNYGYTF,TRBV6-5,TRBJ1-2,.,.
TGTGCCAGCAGCCCGGACAGGGGGCAACATCAGCCCCAGCATTTT,CASSPDRGQHQPQHF,TRBV28,TRBJ1-5,.,TRBD1
TGTGCCAGCAAGGGACTAGGTTATGATGAGCAGTTCTTC,CASKGLGYDEQFF,TRBV2,TRBJ2-1,.,TRBD2
TGTGCCATCAGTAGAAAAACAGGGGACACTGAAGCTTTCTTT,CAISRKTGDTEAFF,TRBV10-3,TRBJ1-1,.,TRBD1
TGCGCCAGCAGCCAAGGACAGGGAGGCCAAGAGACCCAGTACTTC,CASSQGQGGQETQYF,TRBV5-1,TRBJ2-5,.,TRBD1
TGTGCCAGCAGTGCTACGAGTCAGCCCCAGCATTTT,CASSATSQPQHF,TRBV2,TRBJ1-5,.,.
TGCGCCAGCAGCTTGGCCAACAGGGGGGACGAGCAGTTCTTC,CASSLANRGDEQFF,TRBV5-1,TRBJ2-1,.,TRBD1
TGTGCCTGGACGAGGAATAGCGGGGGGGCAAATGAGCAGTTCTTC,CAWTRNSGGANEQFF,TRBV30,TRBJ2-1,.,TRBD2
TGTGCCAGCAGCCAAGGATACAGGTCAACTAATGAAAAACTGTTTTTT,CASSQGYRSTNEKLFF,TRBV14,TRBJ1-4,.,.
TGCGCCAGCAGCCAAATACAGGGTGCCGAGCAGTACTTC,CASSQIQGAEQYF,TRBV4-1,TRBJ2-7,.,.
TGTGCCAGCTCATTCAGCTACGAGCAGTACTTC,CASSFSYEQYF,TRBV18,TRBJ2-7,.,.
TGTGCCAGTAGTATAGTCCGGGGAGGGACTGAAGCTTTCTTT,CASSIVRGGTEAFF,TRBV19,TRBJ1-1,.,.
TGTGCCAGCAGCCAAGGGACACCGAGGTGGGAAAAACTGTTTTTT,CASSQGTPRWEKLFF,TRBV3-1/TRBV3-2,TRBJ1-4,.,.
TGTGCCAGCAGTACTGAAAGAGCTGGGACTCCCATGGATAGCATTCAGTACTTC,CASSTERAGTPMDSIQYF,TRBV6-2/TRBV6-3,TRBJ2-4,.,.
TGTGCCAGCAGCTTAGCTGGCCAGGGCACTGAAGCTTTCTTT,CASSLAGQGTEAFF,TRBV7-2,TRBJ1-1,once,.
TGCGCCAGCAGCTTGGAAGGCGGGGGCGAAACCGGGGAGCTGTTTTTT,CASSLEGGGETGELFF,TRBV5-1,TRBJ2-2,.,.
TGTGCCAGCGCCCGGACAGATACCTATGGCTACACCTTC,CASARTDTYGYTF,TRBV6-5,TRBJ1-2,.,.
TGTGCCAGCAGCAAAGGTTGGGAGGAGCGTGAAAAACTGTTTTTT,CASSKGWEEREKLFF,TRBV11-2,TRBJ1-4,.,.
TGTGCCAGCAAAATCCGGGTTCACTCTGGGGCCAACGTCCTGACTTTC,CASKIRVHSGANVLTF,TRBV27,TRBJ2-6,few,.
TGTGCCAGCAGCTTGCAGCGGGGAAGCACAGATACGCAGTATTTT,CASSLQRGSTDTQYF,TRBV5-4,TRBJ2-3,.,TRBD2
TGCAGCGTTGAACCCCCAGGGCACACAGATACGCAGTATTTT,CSVEPPGHTDTQYF,TRBV29-1,TRBJ2-3,.,.
TGTGCCAGCAGTGAAGAGGGGCGAGCCCTTACTGGATACAATGAGCAGTTCTTC,CASSEEGRALTGYNEQFF,TRBV6-1,TRBJ2-1,few,.
TGTGCCAGCAGCTTAAGAGGACGCGAGTCGGGGGGGACAGATACGCAGTATTTT,CASSLRGRESGGTDTQYF,TRBV7-3,TRBJ2-3,.,TRBD2
TGTGCCAGCAGTTCTCCCGGGAATCAGCCCCAGCATTTT,CASSSPGNQPQHF,TRBV6-5,TRBJ1-5,.,.
TGTGCCAGTATACCACAGGGATTAGCGAACACCGGGGAGCTGTTTTTT,CASIPQGLANTGELFF,TRBV19,TRBJ2-2,.,.
TGTGCCACCAGTGACGCCATGGGGGGGGATAACTATGGCTACACCTTC,CATSDAMGGDNYGYTF,TRBV24-1,TRBJ1-2,.,.
TGTGCCAGCAGCTTAGTGTCTAGCGGGGACAATGAGCAGTTCTTC,CASSLVSSGDNEQFF,TRBV7-2,TRBJ2-1,.,TRBD2
TGTGCCAGCAGCGCCGGGACAGGGGCTTCTTTC,CASSAGTGASF,TRBV5-6,TRBJ1-2,.,TRBD1
TGTGCCTGGAAGGGGCTCAGCGGGAGTCGGACCGGGGAGCTGTTTTTT,CAWKGLSGSRTGELFF,TRBV30,TRBJ2-2,.,TRBD2
TGTGCCAGCAGCCCGCAGGGGTATGGCTACACCTTC,CASSPQGYGYTF,TRBV14,TRBJ1-2,.,.
TGCGCCAGCAGCCACGAAAGTGGACAGGGATTCTCCGAGCAGTACTTC,CASSHESGQGFSEQYF,TRBV4-1,TRBJ2-7,.,TRBD1